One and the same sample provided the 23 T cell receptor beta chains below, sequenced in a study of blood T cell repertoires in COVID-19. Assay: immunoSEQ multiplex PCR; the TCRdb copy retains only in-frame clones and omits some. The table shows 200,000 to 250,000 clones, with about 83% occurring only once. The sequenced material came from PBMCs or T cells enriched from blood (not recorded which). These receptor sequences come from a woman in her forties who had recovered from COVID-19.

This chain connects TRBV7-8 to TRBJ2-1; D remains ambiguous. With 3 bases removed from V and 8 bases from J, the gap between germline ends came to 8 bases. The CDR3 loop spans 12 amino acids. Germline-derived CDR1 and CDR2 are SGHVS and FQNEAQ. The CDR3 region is CASSLRTDEQFF. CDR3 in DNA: TGTGCCAGCAGCTTGCGTACGGATGAGCAGTTCTTC.

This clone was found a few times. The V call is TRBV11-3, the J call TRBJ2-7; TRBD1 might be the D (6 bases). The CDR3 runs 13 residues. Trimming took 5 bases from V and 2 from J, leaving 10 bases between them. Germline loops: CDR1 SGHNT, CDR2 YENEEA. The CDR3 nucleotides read TGTGCCAGCAGCCCGACAGGAGCCTACGAGCAGTACGTC. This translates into CASSPTGAYEQYV.

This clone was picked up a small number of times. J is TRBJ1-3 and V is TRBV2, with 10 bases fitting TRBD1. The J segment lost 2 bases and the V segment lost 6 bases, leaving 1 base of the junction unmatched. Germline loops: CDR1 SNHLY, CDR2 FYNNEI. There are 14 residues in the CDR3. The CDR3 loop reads CASRTGGTGNTIYF. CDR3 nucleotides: TGTGCCAGCAGGACAGGGGGCACTGGAAACACCATATATTTT.

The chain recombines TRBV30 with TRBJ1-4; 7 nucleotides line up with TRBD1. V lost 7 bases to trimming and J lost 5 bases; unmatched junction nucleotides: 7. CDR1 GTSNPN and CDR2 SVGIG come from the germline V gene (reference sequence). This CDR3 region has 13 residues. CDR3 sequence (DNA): TGTGCCTCTCCGACAGGGAGCAATGAAAAACTGTTTTTT. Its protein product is CASPTGSNEKLFF. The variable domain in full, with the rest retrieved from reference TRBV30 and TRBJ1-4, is SQTIHQWPATLVQPVGSPLSLECTVEGTSNPNLYWYRQAAGRGLQLLFYSVGIGQISSEVPQNLSASRPQDRQFILSSKKLLLSDSGFYLCASPTGSNEKLFFGSGTQLSVL.

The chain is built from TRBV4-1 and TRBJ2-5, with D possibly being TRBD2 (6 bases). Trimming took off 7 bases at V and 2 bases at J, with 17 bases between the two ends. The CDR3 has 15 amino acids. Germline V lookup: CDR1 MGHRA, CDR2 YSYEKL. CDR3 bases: TGCGCCAGCACCGTTCGGGCGGGACCACAAGAGACCCAGTACTTC. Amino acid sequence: CASTVRAGPQETQYF.

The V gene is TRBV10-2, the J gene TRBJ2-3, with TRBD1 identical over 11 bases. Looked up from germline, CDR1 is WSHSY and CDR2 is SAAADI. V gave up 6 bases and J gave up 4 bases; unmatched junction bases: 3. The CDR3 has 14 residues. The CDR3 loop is CASRGGQGADTQYF. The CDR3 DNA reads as TGCGCCAGCAGGGGGGGACAGGGGGCAGATACGCAGTATTTT.

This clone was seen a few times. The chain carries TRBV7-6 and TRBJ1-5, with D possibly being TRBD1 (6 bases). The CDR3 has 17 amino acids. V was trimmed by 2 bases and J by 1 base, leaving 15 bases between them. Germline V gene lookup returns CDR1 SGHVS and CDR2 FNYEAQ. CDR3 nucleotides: TGTGCCAGCAGCTTATATCAGGGGTACGCGAGCAATCAGCCCCAGCATTTT. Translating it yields CASSLYQGYASNQPQHF. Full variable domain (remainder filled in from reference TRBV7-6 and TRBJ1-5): GAGVSQSPRYKVTKRGQDVALRCDPISGHVSLYWYRQALGQGPEFLTYFNYEAQQDKSGLPNDRFSAERPEGSISTLTIQRTEQRDSAMYRCASSLYQGYASNQPQHFGDGTRLSIL.

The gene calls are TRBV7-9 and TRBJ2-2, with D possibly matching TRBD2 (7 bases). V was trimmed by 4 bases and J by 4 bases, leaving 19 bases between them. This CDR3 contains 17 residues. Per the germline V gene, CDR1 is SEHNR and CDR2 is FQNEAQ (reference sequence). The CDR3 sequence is CASSSPGAGAVTGELFF. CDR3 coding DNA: TGTGCCAGCAGCTCCCCTGGCGCGGGGGCGGTCACCGGGGAGCTGTTTTTT. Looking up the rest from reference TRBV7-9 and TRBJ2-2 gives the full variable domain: DTGVSQNPRHKITKRGQNVTFRCDPISEHNRLYWYRQTLGQGPEFLTYFQNEAQLEKSRLLSDRFSAERPKGSFSTLEIQRTEQGDSAMYLCASSSPGAGAVTGELFFGEGSRLTVL.

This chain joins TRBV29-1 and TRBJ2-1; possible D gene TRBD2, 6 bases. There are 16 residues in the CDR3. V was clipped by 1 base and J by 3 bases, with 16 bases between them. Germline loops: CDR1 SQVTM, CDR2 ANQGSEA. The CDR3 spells CSVEVSDSGLYNEQFF. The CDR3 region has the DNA TGCAGCGTTGAAGTGTCAGATAGCGGTCTCTACAATGAGCAGTTCTTC.

Written as DNA, the CDR3 is TGTGCCAGTAGGCGGGACAGGGGAATAGCTTTCTTT. Its translation is CASRRDRGIAFF. The chain recombines TRBV19 with TRBJ1-1, with TRBD1 matching 10 bases. The CDR3 covers 12 residues. Germline V CDR1 and CDR2: LNHDA, SQIVND (reference sequence). The ends lost 6 bases at V and 10 bases at J; junction bases unmatched: 5.

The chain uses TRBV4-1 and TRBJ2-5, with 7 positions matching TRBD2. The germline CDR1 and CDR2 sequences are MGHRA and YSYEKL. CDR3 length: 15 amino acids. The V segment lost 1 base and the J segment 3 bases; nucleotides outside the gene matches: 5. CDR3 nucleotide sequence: TGCGCCAGCAGCCAAGGTTTTCTAGCGGAAGAGACCCAGTACTTC. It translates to CASSQGFLAEETQYF.

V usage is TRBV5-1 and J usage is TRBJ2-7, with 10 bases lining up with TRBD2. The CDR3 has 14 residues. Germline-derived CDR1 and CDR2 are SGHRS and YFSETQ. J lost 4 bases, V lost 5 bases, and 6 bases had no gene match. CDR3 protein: CASSFGTSVYEQYF. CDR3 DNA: TGCGCCAGCAGTTTTGGGACTAGCGTTTACGAGCAGTACTTC. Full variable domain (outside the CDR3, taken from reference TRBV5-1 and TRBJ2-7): KAGVTQTPRYLIKTRGQQVTLSCSPISGHRSVSWYQQTPGQGLQFLFEYFSETQRNKGNFPGRFSGRQFSNSRSEMNVSTLELGDSALYLCASSFGTSVYEQYFGPGTRLTVT.

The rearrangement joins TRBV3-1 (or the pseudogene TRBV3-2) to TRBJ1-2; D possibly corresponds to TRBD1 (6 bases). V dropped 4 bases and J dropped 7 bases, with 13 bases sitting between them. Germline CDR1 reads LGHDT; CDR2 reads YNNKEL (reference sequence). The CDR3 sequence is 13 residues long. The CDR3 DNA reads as TGTGCCAGCAGCCGCACAGGGACGGGTGGCTACACCTTC. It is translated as CASSRTGTGGYTF.

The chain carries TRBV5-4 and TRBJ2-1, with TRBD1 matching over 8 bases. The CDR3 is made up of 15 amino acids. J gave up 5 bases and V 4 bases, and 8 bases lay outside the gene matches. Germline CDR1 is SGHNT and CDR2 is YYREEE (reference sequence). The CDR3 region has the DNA TGTGCCAGCAGCCTCCGGGACAGGAGCCACAATGAGCAGTTCTTC. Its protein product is CASSLRDRSHNEQFF.

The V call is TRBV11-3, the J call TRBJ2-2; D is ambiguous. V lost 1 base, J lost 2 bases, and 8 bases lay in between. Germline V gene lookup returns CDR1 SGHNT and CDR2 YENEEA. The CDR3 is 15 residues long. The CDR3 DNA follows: TGTGCCAGCAGCTTAGGTCTGTTCAACACCGGGGAGCTGTTTTTT. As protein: CASSLGLFNTGELFF.

In DNA, the CDR3 is TGTGCCAGCAGCCCCGAAACGGGACAGGGGGCAAGCTATGGCTACACCTTC. It encodes CASSPETGQGASYGYTF. V and J are TRBV7-9 and TRBJ1-2; 12 nucleotides align to TRBD1. With V trimmed by 5 bases and J by 4 bases, 11 bases remained unmatched. Germline CDR1 reads SEHNR; CDR2 reads FQNEAQ (reference sequence). The CDR3 is made up of 17 amino acids.

The CDR3 DNA reads as TGTGCCAGCAGTTACCCGGGACACATCGCGAACACCGGGGAGCTGTTTTTT. It translates to CASSYPGHIANTGELFF. V gene TRBV28 combines with J gene TRBJ2-2, with TRBD1 as a possible D gene (6 bases). CDR3 size: 17 residues. Trimming took 4 bases from V and 0 from J, leaving 15 bases between them. The germline gives CDR1 MDHEN, CDR2 SYDVKM.

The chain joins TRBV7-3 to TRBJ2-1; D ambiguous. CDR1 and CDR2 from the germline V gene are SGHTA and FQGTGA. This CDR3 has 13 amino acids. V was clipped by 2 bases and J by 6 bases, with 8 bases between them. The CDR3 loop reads CASSLGSINEQFF. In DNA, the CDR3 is TGTGCCAGCAGCTTAGGCTCAATCAATGAGCAGTTCTTC.

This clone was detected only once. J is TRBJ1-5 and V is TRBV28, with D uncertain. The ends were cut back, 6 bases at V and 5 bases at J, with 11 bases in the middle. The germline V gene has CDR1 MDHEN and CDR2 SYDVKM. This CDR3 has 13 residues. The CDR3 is CASSYTVYQPQHF. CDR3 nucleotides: TGTGCCAGCAGCTATACAGTTTATCAGCCCCAGCATTTT.

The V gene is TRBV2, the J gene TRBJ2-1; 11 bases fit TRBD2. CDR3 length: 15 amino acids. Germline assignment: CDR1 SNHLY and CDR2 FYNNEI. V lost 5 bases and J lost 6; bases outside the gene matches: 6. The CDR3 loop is CASSLMTSGINEQFF. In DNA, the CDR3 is TGTGCCAGCAGTCTCATGACTAGCGGGATCAATGAGCAGTTCTTC.

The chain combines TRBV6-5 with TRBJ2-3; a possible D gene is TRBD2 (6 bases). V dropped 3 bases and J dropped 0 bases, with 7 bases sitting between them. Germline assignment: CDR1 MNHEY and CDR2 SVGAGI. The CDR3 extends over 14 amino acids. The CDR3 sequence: CASSYAGSTDTQYF. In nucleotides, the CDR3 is TGTGCCAGCAGTTATGCGGGGAGCACAGATACGCAGTATTTT.

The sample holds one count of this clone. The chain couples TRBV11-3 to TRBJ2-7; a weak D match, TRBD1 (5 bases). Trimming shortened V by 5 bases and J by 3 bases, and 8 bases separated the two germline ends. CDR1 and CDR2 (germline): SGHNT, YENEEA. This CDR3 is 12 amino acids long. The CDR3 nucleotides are TGTGCCAGCAGCATCGACAGCTACGAGCAGTACTTC. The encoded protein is CASSIDSYEQYF.

The chain's CDR3 is CASSFGGRPPDTQYF. DNA of the CDR3: TGTGCCAGCAGCTTTGGGGGCAGGCCCCCAGATACGCAGTATTTT. This chain links TRBV13 with TRBJ2-3; D might be TRBD1 (6 bases). V was pared by 3 bases and J by 4 bases, with 14 bases between. The CDR3 length is 15 residues. From germline, CDR1 is PRHDT and CDR2 FYEKMQ (reference sequence).